This TCR beta chain was profiled in a study of identical twins. Each CDR3 protein gets one entry after TCRdb re-called the 5' RACE reads with MiXCR. The profile shows fewer than 250,000 distinct CDR3 sequences, approximately 7% of them singletons. This CDR3 is 13 amino acids long. The V and J ends lost 6 bases and 6 bases, in that order; junction bases with no gene match: 5. Per germline, CDR1 MNHEY and CDR2 SVGAGI. A further study also used this sample, focusing on yellow fever vaccine responses in identical twins.

Material: memory (CD45RO+) T cells sorted from blood. This sequence originates from a woman between 18 and 29 years old in good health. V is TRBV6-5 and J is TRBJ1-5; the match to TRBD1 covers 7 bases. The CDR3 coding sequence is TGTGCCAGCAGCTACGACAGGGTTCAGCCCCAGCATTTT. Translated: CASSYDRVQPQHF.